The T cell receptor beta chain under discussion was sequenced for a study of T-cell memory formation after mild COVID-19 listed by TCRdb under 2021. With respect to the entire study: Most TCR sequence clusters were specific to one of the two donors. In two donors, T-cell clones that expanded and contracted after mild COVID-19 were followed by sequencing TCRalpha and TCRbeta repertoires longitudinally. Two young, previously healthy adult volunteers, one female and one male, were included in the cohort.

Ficoll-Paque density gradient centrifugation was the method used to isolate PBMCs. This clonotype was observed a handful of times. Its recognized antigen is unknown. No base quality values were provided; no much bigger clone lies one nucleotide off. From V the trimming removes 0 bases and from J it removes 8 bases, while the gene matches leave 9 bases of the junction unaccounted for. Inclusive of the bounding cysteine and phenylalanine, the CDR3 is 15 residues long. The DNA shown is the 45-base CDR3, in frame from base 1. Sequences DFQATT (CDR1) and SNEGSKA (CDR2) are obtained from the germline V gene (reference sequence). The sequencing machine was an Illumina NovaSeq 6000. TCRalpha and TCRbeta cDNA libraries were built by 5'RACE with constant-segment primers, adding sample barcodes and unique molecular identifiers. RNA was extracted from every sample with Trizol reagent. Amplification of the libraries took two PCR steps, and the second step added a second sample barcode plus Illumina TruSeq adapters. Sequencing of libraries was performed on an Illumina NovaSeq with 2 x 150 bp paired-end reads. Concerning the study's data processing: Demultiplexing of reads and collapsing into UMI-guided consensus sequences were performed with migec v1.2.7. Using mixcr v2.1.11, UMI consensuses were aligned to TRA and TRB V and J templates and then assembled into clonotypes. Expanded or contracted clonotypes were those called significant by both edgeR and NoisET, with noise models trained on biological replicates. For edgeR calls, the thresholds were a false discovery rate-adjusted p below 0.01 and a log2 fold-change of 1. As an exploratory analysis of dynamics, max-normalized trajectories of the 1000 most abundant clonotypes were examined by PCA with hierarchical clustering. Each responding clone was given a CD4 or CD8 phenotype based on the CD4+ and CD8+ repertoires, which had been sequenced separately. The public reads were run again by TCRdb, first through fastp at Q25 and then through MiXCR, and only productive beta chains were kept. Records with the same CDR3 protein are collapsed into one entry carrying the most frequent genes and DNA. The V and J calls were determined by TCRdb, not by the authors. The sample table shows a few hundred thousand distinct CDR3 sequences, and over 9% are seen once. 20% to 25% of the sample is taken by the ten largest.

Results and caveats for the whole study, not just this receptor: Contracting CD4+ clones were found mainly in CM and EM memory subsets, while CD8+ clones were enriched in EMRA. The second-wave clones that peaked on day 37 were not confirmed to be SARS-CoV-2 specific. Only two mild cases were covered in the study, and larger cohorts including severe cases with pre-infection samples were considered necessary. The detection of some responding clones in pre-infection memory suggests that pre-existing cross-reactive memory T cells joined the SARS-CoV-2 response. Balanced CD4/CD8 phenotypes were observed for clones contracting from day 15 to 85, whereas a bias towards CD4+ was observed for a second wave of clones expanding from day 15 to 37.

The rearranged segments are TRBV20-1 and TRBJ1-4; TRBD1 lines up with 7 middle nucleotides. The sample consisted of PBMCs or a T cell subset sorted from them (not recorded which). This receptor was obtained from a young man who had mild COVID-19 (a few samples of this study predate the infection). The sample titles of this study are shuffled in the database, so cell type and time point are left out; the donor was told from shared clones. The CDR3 in this case is CSARDHKGAGEKLFF. DNA sequence: TGCAGTGCTAGAGATCATAAGGGGGCAGGGGAAAAACTGTTTTTT.